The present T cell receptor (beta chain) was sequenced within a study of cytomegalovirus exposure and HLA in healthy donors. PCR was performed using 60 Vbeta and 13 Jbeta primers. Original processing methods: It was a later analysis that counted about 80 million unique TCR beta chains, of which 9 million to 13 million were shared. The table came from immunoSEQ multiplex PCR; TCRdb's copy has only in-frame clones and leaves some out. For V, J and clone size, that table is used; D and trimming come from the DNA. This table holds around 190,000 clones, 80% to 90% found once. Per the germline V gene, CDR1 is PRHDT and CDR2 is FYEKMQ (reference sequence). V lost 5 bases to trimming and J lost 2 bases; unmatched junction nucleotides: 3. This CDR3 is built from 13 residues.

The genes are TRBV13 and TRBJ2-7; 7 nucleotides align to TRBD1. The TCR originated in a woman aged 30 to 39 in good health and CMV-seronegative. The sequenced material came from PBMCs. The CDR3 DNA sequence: TGTGCCAGCAGCGCAACAGGGGCCTACGAGCAGTACTTC. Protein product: CASSATGAYEQYF.